Following are 17 T cell receptor beta chains from one sample sequenced in a study of cytomegalovirus exposure and HLA in healthy donors. PCR employed 60 Vbeta and 13 Jbeta primers. This table comes from immunoSEQ multiplex PCR, and its TCRdb copy is limited to in-frame clones, with some not included. The table has around 190,000 clones, 81% seen once. The sequenced material came from PBMCs. The receptors were gathered from a man aged 18 to 29 in good health and CMV-seronegative.

The J gene is TRBJ2-7, the V gene TRBV11-2, with a possible D match to TRBD1 (6 bases). This CDR3 is 13 amino acids long. V was shortened by 5 bases and J by 4 bases, with 12 bases between the two germline ends. Germline CDR1 SGHAT, CDR2 FQNNGV. CDR3 protein: CASSLGQTYEQYF. CDR3 nucleotides: TGTGCCAGCAGCCTCGGACAGACTTACGAGCAGTACTTC.

The rearrangement uses TRBV27 and TRBJ1-2, with 7 bases identical to TRBD1. Germline values: CDR1 MNHEY, CDR2 SMNVEV (reference sequence). This CDR3 spans 13 amino acids. Unmatched junction bases numbered 6, after V lost 6 bases and J lost 5 bases. Here the CDR3 DNA reads TGTGCCAGCAGGCCGGCACAGGGGTATGGCTACACCTTC. Its protein product is CASRPAQGYGYTF.

This clone was observed a single time. An end of the junction does not agree with germline; a read error may underlie this. In the same sample, other DNA sequences code for this CDR3. The chain employs TRBV7-9 and TRBJ1-1; D is perhaps TRBD1 (5 bases). The germline V gene encodes CDR1 SEHNR and CDR2 FQNEAQ (reference sequence). This CDR3 comprises 13 residues. CDR3 coding DNA: TGTTCCAGCAGCCGTCAGGGCGGCACTGAAGCTTTCTTT. It yields the protein CSSSRQGGTEAFF.

As for this clone: Additional DNA sequences in this sample encode the identical CDR3. The chain joins TRBV27 to TRBJ2-7; 7 bases fit TRBD2. CDR1 and CDR2 from the germline V gene are MNHEY and SMNVEV (reference sequence). V was clipped by 0 bases and J by 4 bases; unmatched bases: 3. This CDR3 has 14 amino acids. The CDR3 loop is CASSLSAGAYEQYF. As DNA, the CDR3 is TGTGCCAGCAGTTTATCGGCGGGAGCGTACGAGCAGTACTTC.

Only one count was recorded for this clone. The chain is built from TRBV2 and TRBJ2-4; tentative D call: TRBD1 (5 bases). The CDR3 is 15 amino acids. V lost 2 bases to trimming and J lost 3 bases, with 11 bases between them. Germline V gene lookup returns CDR1 SNHLY and CDR2 FYNNEI. The CDR3 sequence is CASSERGQLKNIQYF. CDR3 in DNA: TGTGCCAGCAGTGAAAGGGGTCAGCTCAAAAACATTCAGTACTTC.

This clone was observed a handful of times. This rearrangement joins TRBV27 to TRBJ1-5; 9 bases align to TRBD1. There are 14 residues in the CDR3. Per germline, CDR1 MNHEY and CDR2 SMNVEV (reference sequence). Trimming took 10 bases from V and 3 from J; bases not matched to a gene: 7. The DNA for the CDR3 is TGTGCCACCAAAGGACAGGGGATCAATCAGCCCCAGCATTTT. This gives the protein CATKGQGINQPQHF.

This rearrangement joins TRBV6-1 to TRBJ2-3; D unresolved. V gave up 2 bases and J gave up 2 bases, with 11 bases separating them. Germline CDR1 reads MNHNS; CDR2 reads SASEGT. The CDR3 extends over 15 amino acids. The CDR3, as DNA: TGTGCCAGCAGTGAACACAGCCATTCCACAGATACGCAGTATTTT. The encoded protein is CASSEHSHSTDTQYF.

The genes are TRBV6-1 and TRBJ1-4, with D perhaps TRBD1 (5 bases). The CDR3 totals 14 residues. Germline V gives CDR1 MNHNS, CDR2 SASEGT. V lost 4 bases, J lost 6 bases, and 12 bases lay in between. CDR3 DNA: TGTGCCAGCAGTGCGGACGGGGGGTATGAAAAACTGTTTTTT. This translates into CASSADGGYEKLFF.

This chain uses TRBV6-5 with TRBJ2-1; D not certain. Trimming left V 0 bases short and J 4 bases short, with 7 bases between. Germline V gives CDR1 MNHEY, CDR2 SVGAGI. The CDR3 has 14 residues. Here the CDR3 reads CASSYSRGYNEQFF. The CDR3 coding sequence is TGTGCCAGCAGTTACTCGAGAGGATACAATGAGCAGTTCTTC.

V gene TRBV6-1 combines with J gene TRBJ2-7; tentative D call: TRBD1 (5 bases). The CDR3 runs to 14 residues. Between the trimmed V and J ends, which lost 4 bases and 3 bases, there was a span of 13 bases. Germline lookup yields CDR1 MNHNS and CDR2 SASEGT. This chain's CDR3 is CASSGSGIGYEQYF. The CDR3 coding sequence is TGTGCCAGCAGTGGGTCAGGGATAGGCTACGAGCAGTACTTC.

This sequence joins TRBV27 and TRBJ2-5, with D perhaps matching TRBD1 (5 bases). The CDR3 is made up of 16 amino acids. Trimming removed 2 bases from V and 2 bases from J, with 15 bases in between. CDR1 MNHEY and CDR2 SMNVEV come from the germline V gene (reference sequence). The CDR3 protein is CASSLRRSGNQETQYF. CDR3 nucleotide sequence: TGTGCCAGCAGTTTACGACGATCAGGGAATCAAGAGACCCAGTACTTC.

This clone was found once. The chain joins TRBV19 to TRBJ2-7, with TRBD1 as a possible D gene (6 bases). In germline, CDR1 is LNHDA, CDR2 SQIVND (reference sequence). The CDR3 spans 13 residues. V was pared by 5 bases and J by 2 bases, with 10 bases between. The CDR3 region is CASSPRDTYEQYF. CDR3 DNA sequence: TGTGCCAGTAGTCCCCGGGACACCTACGAGCAGTACTTC.

This clone appeared once. The chain uses TRBV7-9 and TRBJ2-5; D possibly corresponds to TRBD1 (6 bases). The CDR3 sequence is 19 residues long. Trimming took off 2 bases at V and 5 bases at J, with 27 bases between the two ends. CDR1 and CDR2 from the germline V gene are SEHNR and FQNEAQ (reference sequence). CDR3 in DNA: TGTGCCAGCAGCTTACCTGCCTTATCGGGACAAAGGCTTAGGGAGACCCAGTACTTC. Its protein product is CASSLPALSGQRLRETQYF.

The chain couples TRBV5-1 to TRBJ1-4; weak D call: TRBD1 (6 bases). The V end lost 2 bases, the J end lost 6 bases, and 11 bases lay between the germline ends. The germline V gene has CDR1 SGHRS and CDR2 YFSETQ. The CDR3 is made up of 14 amino acids. In DNA, the CDR3 is TGCGCCAGCAGCTTACGGGGGGCCTATGAAAAACTGTTTTTT. Translation gives CASSLRGAYEKLFF.

The genes are TRBV6-1 and TRBJ1-5; TRBD1 agrees at 8 bases. Germline V gene data show CDR1 as MNHNS and CDR2 as SASEGT. This CDR3 comprises 13 residues. J lost 5 bases, V lost 8 bases, and 5 bases had no gene match. CDR3 nucleotides: TGTGCCAGCGACGGACAGGGATATCAGCCCCAGCATTTT. It specifies CASDGQGYQPQHF.

This chain uses TRBV30 with TRBJ2-5; D perhaps matches TRBD1 (5 bases). Per germline, CDR1 GTSNPN and CDR2 SVGIG (reference sequence). This CDR3 region has 12 residues. Trimming removed 3 bases from V and 5 bases from J, with 10 bases in between. The CDR3 loop is CAWSPRAETQYF. CDR3 DNA sequence: TGTGCCTGGAGCCCCAGGGCTGAGACCCAGTACTTC.

This clone came up once. The chain is built from TRBV2 and TRBJ1-6; D possibly corresponds to TRBD1 (5 bases). V was clipped by 3 bases and J by 13 bases, with 22 bases between them. The germline V gene encodes CDR1 SNHLY and CDR2 FYNNEI. CDR3 length: 16 residues. The CDR3 sequence: CASSERGTIGGEPLHF. In nucleotides, the CDR3 is TGTGCCAGCAGTGAGCGGGGGACTATCGGAGGGGAGCCCCTCCACTTT.